These 25 T cell receptor beta chains were sequenced from one sample in a study of tumor-infiltrating lymphocytes in primary liver carcinoma. With a constant-region primer, TCR beta cDNA was made from roughly 500 ng of total RNA. The TCR beta library was amplified through three nested multiplex PCR rounds in a modified ARM-PCR procedure. TRBV1-TRBV30 forward primers paired with a C-beta reverse primer drove the first two PCR rounds, roughly 10 cycles each. MiXCR, applied by TCRdb to the multiplex PCR reads, yields one record per CDR3 protein. The data contain about 320,000 distinct CDR3 sequences, roughly three fifths of them singletons. Unsorted whole blood supplied the blood RNA, and germline DNA was isolated too. Sequenced material: peripheral blood. The origin of the receptors is a woman under 40 with primary liver carcinoma and hepatitis B virus infection.

Note on this clonotype: The junction departs from germline at one end; a sequencing error may be responsible. This chain uses TRBV7-9 with TRBJ1-3; a possible D gene is TRBD1 (6 bases). The length of the CDR3 is 15 residues. Germline assignment: CDR1 SEHNR and CDR2 FQNEAQ (reference sequence). In DNA, the CDR3 is TGTGCCGGCAGCTGGCGGACAGCCTCTGGAAACACCATATATTTT. Translated, it gives CAGSWRTASGNTIYF.

This clonotype is a singleton in its sample. The junction departs from germline at one end; a sequencing error may be responsible. The chain employs TRBV11-1 and TRBJ1-1, with 8 bases lining up with TRBD1. This CDR3 spans 15 amino acids. CDR1 and CDR2 from the germline V gene are SGHAT and FQDESV (reference sequence). The CDR3 reads CASSLAPGQDTAAFF. The CDR3 DNA sequence: TGTGCTAGCAGCTTAGCTCCGGGACAGGACACTGCAGCTTTCTTT.

The chain couples TRBV7-9 to TRBJ2-1; 13 bases align to TRBD2. This CDR3 contains 15 residues. Germline CDR1 reads SEHNR; CDR2 reads FQNEAQ (reference sequence). The junction had 10 bases not matched to a gene; V was cut back by 5 bases and J by 12 bases. Written as DNA, the CDR3 is TGTGCCAGCAGCGGTGGACTAGCGGGAGTGTGGAGGCAGTTCTTC. Protein sequence: CASSGGLAGVWRQFF.

As concerns this clonotype: One junction end does not reproduce the germline sequence, and a read error may be involved. The V gene is TRBV11-2, the J gene TRBJ1-2; 9 bases map to TRBD1. CDR1 is SGHAT and CDR2 is FQNNGV in the germline V gene. CDR3 length equals 14 residues. Written as DNA, the CDR3 is TGTGCCTGCAGTAATACAGGGGGCAGCGGTGGCTACACCTTC. Translation: CACSNTGGSGGYTF. The whole variable domain, filled in from reference TRBV11-2 and TRBJ1-2, reads EAGVAQSPRYKIIEKRQSVAFWCNPISGHATLYWYQQILGQGPKLLIQFQNNGVVDDSQLPKDRFSAERLKGVDSTLKIQPAKLEDSAVYLCACSNTGGSGGYTFGSGTRLTVV.

The table lists this clonotype with a few counts. The V and J genes are TRBV12-3 or TRBV12-4 and TRBJ2-3, with D perhaps TRBD1 or TRBD2 (5 bases each). V lost 4 bases and J lost 2, with 16 bases in between. The CDR3 runs to 16 residues. For the CDR3, the DNA is TGTGCCAGCAGTTCACCCGGGAAGGGGTACACAGATACGCAGTATTTT. Translating gives CASSSPGKGYTDTQYF.

About this clonotype itself: The junction departs from germline at one end; a sequencing error may be responsible. The CDR3, as DNA: TGCAGCGGGAGGGCTAGCGGGGGCCAAGAGGCCCAGTACTTC. As protein: CSGRASGGQEAQYF. The V and J genes are TRBV29-1 and TRBJ2-5; 10 nucleotides match TRBD2. The CDR3 is 14 amino acids. Germline V lookup: CDR1 SQVTM, CDR2 ANQGSEA.

Ten or more counts support this clonotype. The V and J genes are TRBV29-1 and TRBJ2-3, with 10 nucleotides matching TRBD1. The CDR3 is made up of 14 amino acids. In germline, CDR1 is SQVTM, CDR2 ANQGSEA. V was pared by 6 bases and J by 0 bases, with 3 bases of the junction left unmatched. The CDR3 DNA follows: TGCAGCGTCCGACAGGGGGCCAGCACAGATACGCAGTATTTT. The encoded protein is CSVRQGASTDTQYF.

This clonotype showed up just a few times. The rearrangement uses TRBV6-1 and TRBJ1-1; D unresolved. CDR1 MNHNS and CDR2 SASEGT come from the germline V gene. V lost 4 bases, J lost 4 bases, and 16 bases lay in between. This CDR3 has 15 amino acids. The CDR3 bases are TGTGCCAGCAGTGTGGCAATCGGAATTGGCACTGAAGCTTTCTTT. This gives the protein CASSVAIGIGTEAFF.

Turning to this clonotype: One junction end does not reproduce the germline sequence, and a read error may be involved. The chain has TRBV25-1 and TRBJ1-5; maybe TRBD1 (6 bases). The CDR3 loop spans 15 amino acids. CDR1 is MGHDK and CDR2 is SYGVNS in the germline V gene. The DNA of the CDR3 is TGTGCCAGCAGGGGAGGGGGAGGAGGCAATCAGCCCCGGCATTTT. Its translation: CASRGGGGGNQPRHF.

This clonotype was seen a few times. The chain couples TRBV5-4 to TRBJ2-1; 10 bases are a match to TRBD2. J was trimmed by 0 bases and V by 3 bases; bases with no gene match: 3. The CDR3 consists of 16 residues. Germline lookup yields CDR1 SGHNT and CDR2 YYREEE (reference sequence). The CDR3 nucleotides read TGTGCCAGCAGCTCTTCTAGCGGGAGCTCCTACAATGAGCAGTTCTTC. As protein: CASSSSSGSSYNEQFF. The full variable domain, rest sourced from reference TRBV5-4 and TRBJ2-1, is ETGVTQSPTHLIKTRGQQVTLRCSSQSGHNTVSWYQQALGQGPQFIFQYYREEENGRGNFPPRFSGLQFPNYSSELNVNALELDDSALYLCASSSSSGSSYNEQFFGPGTRLTVL.

CDR3 in amino acids: CASSAGQEPGLDYNEQFF. CDR3 nucleotides: TGTGCCAGCAGCGCGGGACAGGAGCCGGGACTAGACTACAATGAGCAGTTCTTC. V is TRBV9 and J is TRBJ2-1; perhaps D is TRBD1 or TRBD2 (8 bases each). There are 18 residues in the CDR3. The germline V gene encodes CDR1 SGDLS and CDR2 YYNGEE. Deletions cut 3 bases from V and 3 bases from J, with 22 bases between.

Remarks on this clonotype: In this CDR3 the conserved last residue, phenylalanine or tryptophan, is missing, so a read error is likely. The chain has TRBV6-1 and TRBJ2-7, with a possible D match to TRBD2 (6 bases). CDR1 MNHNS and CDR2 SASEGT come from the germline V gene. The V end was cut by 7 bases, the J end by 2 bases, with 18 bases between. This CDR3 has 15 amino acids. CDR3 region: CASKSWRDAPYEQYL. The CDR3 region has the DNA TGTGCCAGCAAAAGTTGGCGGGACGCCCCCTACGAGCAGTACTTA.

This clonotype was detected once. This chain uses TRBV24-1 with TRBJ2-3; the match to TRBD1 covers 7 bases. V was clipped by 4 bases and J by 11 bases; unmatched bases: 11. The V gene's germline CDR1 is KGHDR and CDR2 SFDVKD. The CDR3 runs 14 residues. The CDR3 spells CATSDRDSPFRQYF. CDR3 in DNA: TGTGCCACCAGTGACCGGGACAGCCCCTTTAGGCAGTATTTT.

This chain links TRBV11-2 with TRBJ1-1; no clear D gene. V gave up 6 bases and J gave up 0 bases, with 14 bases separating them. The CDR3 is 15 amino acids. Germline CDR1 and CDR2: SGHAT and FQNNGV. CDR3 DNA: TGTGCCAGCAGTTACGAAGTGGTGGTGAACACTGAAGCTTTCTTT. It specifies CASSYEVVVNTEAFF. The complete variable domain, with remaining parts taken from reference TRBV11-2 and TRBJ1-1, reads EAGVAQSPRYKIIEKRQSVAFWCNPISGHATLYWYQQILGQGPKLLIQFQNNGVVDDSQLPKDRFSAERLKGVDSTLKIQPAKLEDSAVYLCASSYEVVVNTEAFFGQGTRLTVV.

As regards this clonotype: A much more abundant neighbour one base away suggests this may be a read error. The V call is TRBV12-3 or TRBV12-4, the J call TRBJ2-5; 7 bases are shared with TRBD1. The CDR3 sequence is 14 residues long. Here the CDR3 reads CACSSTGNGETQYF. Here the CDR3 DNA reads TGTGCCTGCAGCTCGACAGGGAATGGAGAGACCCAGTACTTC.

This chain links TRBV14 with TRBJ1-1; D may be TRBD1 (6 bases). Germline CDR1 SGHDN, CDR2 FVKESK. V was cut by 6 bases and J by 1 base, with 12 bases left in between. The CDR3 totals 14 residues. Here the CDR3 reads CASSPGVRNTEAFF. DNA of the CDR3: TGTGCCAGCAGTCCAGGGGTGCGGAACACTGAAGCTTTCTTT.

Worth noting for this clonotype: Just one base apart from a much larger clone, this may be a read error. The V call is TRBV30, the J call TRBJ2-7; D is possibly TRBD1 (5 bases). This CDR3 has 11 residues. The V gene's germline CDR1 is GTSNPN and CDR2 SVGIG (reference sequence). The V end lost 5 bases, the J end lost 5 bases, and 10 bases lay between the germline ends. The CDR3, as DNA: TGTGCCTGGGAGTACAGGAACGAGCAGTACTTC. Protein: CAWEYRNEQYF.

The gene calls are TRBV7-9 and TRBJ2-3; the D is unclear. The germline V gene has CDR1 SEHNR and CDR2 FQNEAQ (reference sequence). Trimming stripped 3 bases from V and 0 bases from J, with 10 bases between. CDR3 length: 15 residues. The CDR3, as DNA: TGTGCCAGCAGCTTGGGAAGAGCTAGCACAGATACGCAGTATTTT. Amino acid sequence: CASSLGRASTDTQYF.

The chain uses TRBV7-8 and TRBJ1-3; weak D call: TRBD1 (5 bases). The V gene lost 3 bases and the J gene lost 6 bases, with 24 bases spanning the gap. Germline V gene data show CDR1 as SGHVS and CDR2 as FQNEAQ. The CDR3 is 18 residues long. CDR3 in DNA: TGTGCCAGCAGCTTCCGGGGGGGATCTACAGGAGTTACAAACACCATATATTTT. Translation: CASSFRGGSTGVTNTIYF.

The chain recombines TRBV7-9 with TRBJ2-1, with 9 bases identical to TRBD2. This CDR3 spans 14 amino acids. Trimming took 5 bases from V and 4 from J; bases not matched to a gene: 3. The germline V gene has CDR1 SEHNR and CDR2 FQNEAQ (reference sequence). The CDR3 DNA reads as TGTGCCAGCAGCGAGACTAGCGGTTACAATGAGCAGTTCTTC. It codes for CASSETSGYNEQFF.

The chain links TRBV6-1 to TRBJ1-5; D is unresolved. The CDR3 is made up of 15 amino acids. V shed 6 bases and J shed 4 bases, with 16 bases lying between them. Germline-derived CDR1 and CDR2 are MNHNS and SASEGT. CDR3 sequence (DNA): TGTGCCAGCAGCCAAAGGGTGGGTCAGAATCAGCCCCAGCATTTT. Its translation: CASSQRVGQNQPQHF.

This clonotype was detected a few times. The chain links TRBV7-9 to TRBJ2-1, with 9 bases matching TRBD2. Germline-derived CDR1 and CDR2 are SEHNR and FQNEAQ (reference sequence). V was pared by 4 bases and J by 2 bases, with 21 bases of the junction left unmatched. The CDR3 spans 21 residues. This chain's CDR3 is CASSSPNKEREEPSTYNEQFF. In DNA, the CDR3 is TGTGCCAGCAGCTCCCCGAATAAGGAGCGGGAGGAACCATCCACCTACAATGAGCAGTTCTTC. The full variable domain, in which reference TRBV7-9 and TRBJ2-1 provide the parts outside the CDR3, is DTGVSQNPRHKITKRGQNVTFRCDPISEHNRLYWYRQTLGQGPEFLTYFQNEAQLEKSRLLSDRFSAERPKGSFSTLEIQRTEQGDSAMYLCASSSPNKEREEPSTYNEQFFGPGTRLTVL.

The table lists this clonotype with a few counts. CDR3: CASSFTGGTNTEAFF. As DNA, the CDR3 is TGTGCCAGCAGTTTTACAGGGGGAACGAACACTGAAGCTTTCTTT. The rearrangement links TRBV6-6 to TRBJ1-1; 8 bases are shared with TRBD1. Germline trimming cut 4 bases from V and 1 base from J; bases unmatched to any gene: 5. The CDR3 covers 15 residues. In germline, CDR1 is MNHNY, CDR2 SVGAGI (reference sequence).

The V call is TRBV4-1, the J call TRBJ1-3, with a possible D match to TRBD1 (6 bases). Germline V CDR1 and CDR2: MGHRA, YSYEKL. CDR3 length: 17 amino acids. Trimming removed 3 bases at V and 9 bases at J, with 24 bases between. CDR3: CASSQSSRSPGQSTIYF. The CDR3 region has the DNA TGCGCCAGCAGCCAGTCAAGCCGCTCCCCGGGACAAAGCACCATATATTTT.

This clonotype was seen repeatedly, ten times or more. The chain links TRBV29-1 to TRBJ2-6, with a possible D match to TRBD1 (5 bases). The CDR3 spans 15 residues. CDR1 SQVTM and CDR2 ANQGSEA come from the germline V gene. V was trimmed by 6 bases and J by 1 base, leaving 13 bases between them. The CDR3: CSVDDSLSGANVLTF. Written as DNA, the CDR3 is TGCAGCGTGGACGACAGCCTATCTGGGGCCAACGTCCTGACTTTC.